Each of the 26 T cell receptor beta chains below was sequenced from the same sample in a study of T cells in Graves' hyperthyroidism and ophthalmopathy. Researchers took RNA transcripts and amplified the TCR beta CDR3 regions from them. The HTBI primer set was used in a first-round RT-PCR of the TCR CDR3. TCRdb called the multiplex PCR reads again in MiXCR, with one record for every CDR3 protein. The sample comprises fewer than 250,000 distinct CDR3 sequences, more than 20% of which are singletons, and around 40% rests with the top ten. Sequences were obtained from blood. The receptors stem from a woman between 40 and 50 years old with Graves' ophthalmopathy.

This clonotype has at least ten counts. The rearrangement links TRBV2 to TRBJ2-4, with TRBD2 matching 12 bases. CDR3 length: 22 amino acids. After removal of 1 base from V and 0 bases from J, the junction contained 16 bases not matched to a gene. Germline V gene data show CDR1 as SNHLY and CDR2 as FYNNEI. CDR3 protein: CASSEEPPSGRALIKAKNIQYF. The CDR3 DNA sequence: TGTGCCAGCAGTGAAGAGCCCCCTAGCGGGAGGGCCCTAATCAAAGCCAAAAACATTCAGTACTTC.

Many counts were recorded for this clonotype. V usage is TRBV12-3 or TRBV12-4 and J usage is TRBJ1-1; tentative D call: TRBD1 (6 bases). Trimming took off 3 bases at V and 0 bases at J, with 8 bases between the two ends. The CDR3 extends over 14 amino acids. In nucleotides, the CDR3 is TGTGCCAGCAGTTTCCAGGGGTTGAACACTGAAGCTTTCTTT. Translation: CASSFQGLNTEAFF.

This chain connects TRBV30 to TRBJ1-1, with 9 bases matching TRBD1. In germline, CDR1 is GTSNPN, CDR2 SVGIG (reference sequence). After removal of 3 bases from V and 5 bases from J, the junction contained 4 bases not matched to a gene. The CDR3 has 13 amino acids. As DNA, the CDR3 is TGTGCCTGGAGCACAGGGGGCCTGACTGAAGCTTTCTTT. Amino acid sequence: CAWSTGGLTEAFF.

This clonotype was seen ten or more times. This chain connects TRBV12-5 to TRBJ2-2; weak D call: TRBD1 (6 bases). CDR3 length: 22 residues. V was pared by 2 bases and J by 3 bases, with 31 bases between. Germline V gene lookup returns CDR1 LGHNT and CDR2 FRNRAP. The CDR3 loop is CASGLFPRTERSAGGDTGELFF. CDR3 coding DNA: TGTGCTAGTGGTTTGTTCCCCCGGACAGAGAGGTCGGCGGGTGGGGACACCGGGGAGCTGTTTTTT.

This clonotype was picked up many times. The CDR3 loop is CASRRRDGTEAFF. CDR3 in DNA: TGTGCCAGCAGACGGAGGGATGGCACTGAAGCTTTCTTT. This rearrangement joins TRBV6-5 to TRBJ1-1; D is ambiguous. The CDR3 consists of 13 residues. Germline V CDR1 and CDR2: MNHEY, SVGAGI. V was trimmed by 6 bases and J by 4 bases, leaving 12 bases between them.

This clonotype was detected many times. The J gene is TRBJ2-7, the V gene TRBV7-2; 12 nucleotides line up with TRBD2. Germline CDR1 is SGHTA and CDR2 is FQGNSA. V shed 1 base, J shed 7 bases, and the junction held 5 bases outside the gene matches. The CDR3 is 15 residues long. CDR3 sequence (DNA): TGTGCCAGCAGCTTAGTGACTAGCGGGAGCGAGGAGCAGTACTTC. This sequence encodes CASSLVTSGSEEQYF.

This clonotype was counted many times. The chain couples TRBV4-1 to TRBJ1-1, with a tentative D call TRBD1 (5 bases). The V end was cut by 1 base, the J end by 6 bases, with 18 bases between. Germline values: CDR1 MGHRA, CDR2 YSYEKL. CDR3 length: 16 amino acids. The CDR3 region is CASSQAFWGAVSEAFF. Here the CDR3 DNA reads TGCGCCAGCAGCCAAGCGTTCTGGGGCGCCGTCTCTGAAGCTTTCTTT.

This clonotype occurred many times. This sequence joins TRBV30 and TRBJ2-4; 13 bases match TRBD2. This CDR3 comprises 19 residues. After removal of 1 base from V and 0 bases from J, the junction contained 9 bases not matched to a gene. CDR1 is GTSNPN, CDR2 SVGIG, per germline (reference sequence). The CDR3 spells CAWSDRLAGGLLAKNIQYF. As DNA, the CDR3 is TGTGCCTGGAGTGACCGACTAGCGGGAGGATTATTAGCCAAAAACATTCAGTACTTC.

This clonotype was counted ten times or more. The J gene is TRBJ2-7, the V gene TRBV5-1; D uncertain. The V and J ends lost 6 bases and 0 bases respectively, with 7 bases between them. The CDR3 is 12 amino acids. Germline V CDR1 and CDR2: SGHRS, YFSETQ. The CDR3 is CASNGDSYEQYF. The CDR3 nucleotides are TGCGCCAGCAACGGAGACTCCTACGAGCAGTACTTC.

A remark on this clonotype: An end of the junction differs from the germline gene, which may be a read error. V and J are TRBV5-8 and TRBJ1-1, with D uncertain. Germline V gene sequence: CDR1 SGHTS, CDR2 YDEGEE. CDR3 size: 15 residues. In DNA form, the CDR3 reads TGTTCCAGCAGCTTGTTGACAAGGTGGAACACTGAAGCTTTCTTT. It codes for CSSSLLTRWNTEAFF.

The table lists this clonotype with many counts. V is TRBV20-1 and J is TRBJ1-3; the D is unclear. The CDR3 totals 11 residues. Trimming cost V 4 bases and J 2 bases, with 3 bases left between them. CDR1 DFQATT and CDR2 SNEGSKA come from the germline V gene (reference sequence). This CDR3 reads CSAMAGNTIYF. In DNA, the CDR3 is TGCAGTGCTATGGCTGGAAACACCATATATTTT.

The chain couples TRBV15 to TRBJ1-3; D not certain. CDR1 and CDR2 (germline): LNHNV, YYDKDF (reference sequence). Trimming took 0 bases from V and 2 from J, leaving 8 bases between them. There are 15 residues in the CDR3. The CDR3, as DNA: TGTGCCACCAGCAGAGATTGGTCAACTGGAAACACCATATATTTT. It codes for CATSRDWSTGNTIYF.

This chain joins TRBV30 and TRBJ2-5; unclear D gene. Trimming removed 2 bases at V and 0 bases at J, with 13 bases between. Germline loops: CDR1 GTSNPN, CDR2 SVGIG (reference sequence). The length of the CDR3 is 15 residues. CDR3 in amino acids: CAWSQMKTDQETQYF. Written as DNA, the CDR3 is TGTGCCTGGAGTCAAATGAAGACGGACCAAGAGACCCAGTACTTC.

This clonotype was found many times. The rearrangement uses TRBV6-5 and TRBJ1-2; possible D gene TRBD1, 5 bases. This CDR3 spans 14 amino acids. V lost 4 bases and J 5 bases, leaving 14 bases between the germline ends. CDR1 and CDR2 from the germline V gene are MNHEY and SVGAGI. The CDR3 loop reads CASSSQSGIYGYTF. The CDR3 DNA reads as TGTGCCAGCAGTTCTCAGTCAGGGATTTATGGCTACACCTTC.

V and J are TRBV28 and TRBJ1-2; 8 nucleotides align to TRBD1. J gave up 6 bases and V 1 base, and 10 bases lay outside the gene matches. The germline V gene has CDR1 MDHEN and CDR2 SYDVKM. There are 16 residues in the CDR3. Here the CDR3 DNA reads TGTGCCAGCAGTTTATACCTCCTCGACAGGGGTGATGGCTACACCTTC. As protein: CASSLYLLDRGDGYTF.

This clonotype has more than one count but fewer than ten. V is TRBV28 and J is TRBJ2-7; the match to TRBD1 covers 8 bases. In germline, CDR1 is MDHEN, CDR2 SYDVKM. The CDR3 length is 16 residues. After removal of 8 bases from V and 1 base from J, the junction contained 13 bases not matched to a gene. Here the CDR3 DNA reads TGTGCCAGCCGATCCGGGACAGGCCGTAAGTCCTACGAGCAGTACTTC. Translated: CASRSGTGRKSYEQYF.

This clonotype was seen at least ten times. The genes are TRBV27 and TRBJ1-2; D call uncertain. V lost 5 bases and J lost 5, with 12 bases in between. CDR3 length: 13 residues. Germline V gene sequence: CDR1 MNHEY, CDR2 SMNVEV (reference sequence). CDR3 amino acids: CASSPEGRYGYTF. DNA of the CDR3: TGTGCCAGCAGTCCAGAGGGCCGGTATGGCTACACCTTC.

The rearrangement links TRBV7-2 to TRBJ2-5, with 7 nucleotides matching TRBD2. Germline values: CDR1 SGHTA, CDR2 FQGNSA. The CDR3 contains 15 residues. The trim removed 5 bases at V and 3 bases at J, leaving 9 bases unmatched. CDR3 in DNA: TGTGCCAGCAGCATCGGGGCTAGCGGCAAAGAGACCCAGTACTTC. Amino acids: CASSIGASGKETQYF.

The chain has TRBV11-1 and TRBJ2-7; 7 bases align to TRBD2. J lost 5 bases, V lost 5 bases, and 18 bases had no gene match. The germline gives CDR1 SGHAT, CDR2 FQDESV (reference sequence). The CDR3 has 17 residues. CDR3 region: CASSLNTGLTVVHEQYF. As DNA, the CDR3 is TGTGCCAGCAGCCTTAACACGGGACTAACTGTAGTCCACGAGCAGTACTTC.

This clonotype was counted ten times or more. The J gene is TRBJ1-6, the V gene TRBV5-5, with TRBD1 as a possible D gene (5 bases). This CDR3 contains 14 residues. The germline V and J ends were trimmed by 2 bases and 7 bases, with 10 bases remaining between them. Germline-derived CDR1 and CDR2 are SGHKS and YYEKEE (reference sequence). The CDR3 DNA follows: TGTGCCAGCAGCTTTGTCAGGGTCAATTCACCCCTCCACTTT. Residues: CASSFVRVNSPLHF.

Comments on this clonotype: At one of its ends the junction is not consistent with the germline gene, which may arise from a read error. The rearrangement links TRBV19 to TRBJ1-5, with TRBD1 as a possible D gene (5 bases). Germline loops: CDR1 LNHDA, CDR2 SQIVND (reference sequence). The CDR3 sequence is 16 residues long. DNA for the CDR3: TGTGCCAGTAGGGGGGGAGGCATTTCCGAAAATCAGCCCCAGCCTTTT. Its protein is CASRGGGISENQPQPF. The entire variable domain, with the rest obtained from reference TRBV19 and TRBJ1-5, is as follows: DGGITQSPKYLFRKEGQNVTLSCEQNLNHDAMYWYRQDPGQGLRLIYYSQIVNDFQKGDIAEGYSVSREKKESFPLTVTSAQKNPTAFYLCASRGGGISENQPQPFGDGTRLSIL.

As DNA, the CDR3 is TGTGCCAGCAGTGAAAGCATCGCACCTCAGCCCCAGCATTTT. Translated, it gives CASSESIAPQPQHF. The chain uses TRBV6-1 and TRBJ1-5; D call uncertain. Per the germline V gene, CDR1 is MNHNS and CDR2 is SASEGT. V lost 2 bases and J lost 6, with 11 bases in between. This CDR3 has 14 amino acids.

This clonotype came up a few times. The chain combines TRBV5-6 with TRBJ2-7; no clear D gene. V lost 3 bases and J 4 bases, leaving 8 bases between the germline ends. Germline V lookup: CDR1 SGHDT, CDR2 YYEEEE. CDR3 length: 12 residues. The CDR3 sequence: CASSSALYEQYF. CDR3 in DNA: TGTGCCAGCAGCTCAGCTTTGTACGAGCAGTACTTC. The whole variable domain, remainder taken from reference TRBV5-6 and TRBJ2-7, is DAGVTQSPTHLIKTRGQQVTLRCSPKSGHDTVSWYQQALGQGPQFIFQYYEEEERQRGNFPDRFSGHQFPNYSSELNVNALLLGDSALYLCASSSALYEQYFGPGTRLTVT.

This clonotype was found many times. The V gene is TRBV28, the J gene TRBJ2-7, with D perhaps matching TRBD2 (5 bases). V lost 3 bases and J 5 bases, leaving 14 bases between the germline ends. The germline V gene encodes CDR1 MDHEN and CDR2 SYDVKM. The CDR3 is made up of 14 amino acids. The CDR3 DNA reads as TGTGCCAGCAGTTTGATAGCGATCCCTCACGAGCAGTACTTC. As protein: CASSLIAIPHEQYF.

This clonotype was detected ten times or more. The chain is built from TRBV20-1 and TRBJ1-3; 7 bases align to TRBD1. In germline, CDR1 is DFQATT, CDR2 SNEGSKA (reference sequence). V shed 5 bases, J shed 0 bases, and the junction held 7 bases outside the gene matches. This CDR3 region has 15 residues. CDR3 in DNA: TGCAGTGCTTTCCTAGGGGGCGGCTCTGGAAACACCATATATTTT. Protein product: CSAFLGGGSGNTIYF.

The V call is TRBV2, the J call TRBJ1-1; the match to TRBD1 covers 8 bases. Germline V gene lookup returns CDR1 SNHLY and CDR2 FYNNEI. V was pared by 7 bases and J by 3 bases, with 7 bases of the junction left unmatched. There are 14 residues in the CDR3. The CDR3 spells CASTVQGDDTEAFF. In nucleotides, the CDR3 is TGTGCCAGCACTGTACAGGGGGATGACACTGAAGCTTTCTTT.